A selection of T cell receptor beta chains follows, all from one sample in a study of cytomegalovirus exposure and HLA in healthy donors. The method was immunoSEQ multiplex PCR; TCRdb's version includes in-frame clones alone and lacks a portion of them. Found here are 100,000 to 150,000 clones, more than 70% of them singletons; the top ten hold roughly 1%. The sequenced material came from PBMCs. Receptors were obtained from an older woman in good health and CMV-seronegative. Each CDR3 is given with its conserved first and last residue. D genes are given only for firm matches. A clone size is listed for some rows: how often the clone was seen (once, few, many), or a class if it is expanded.

TRBD1 | TRBJ2-5 | NA | TRBV18 | TGTGCCAGCTCACCGGCGACAGGGGAAGAGACCCAGTACTTC | CASSPATGEETQYF
TRBD1 | TRBJ1-2 | once | TRBV7-3 | TGTGCCAGCAGCCCCACCTCGGACAGGGCGGTGGGTGGCTACACCTTC | CASSPTSDRAVGGYTF
TRBD1 | TRBJ2-6 | few | TRBV2 | TGTGCCAGCAGTACAGGGGCTGGGGCCAACGTCCTGACTTTC | CASSTGAGANVLTF
TRBD2 | TRBJ2-1 | few | TRBV7-9 | TGTGCCAGCAGCTTAACTAGCGCATACAATGAGCAGTTCTTC | CASSLTSAYNEQFF
NA | TRBJ2-3 | NA | TRBV7-3 | TGTGCCAGCAGCTTAACGACAGTTTCAACAGATACGCAGTATTTT | CASSLTTVSTDTQYF
NA | TRBJ2-7 | NA | TRBV7-9 | TGTGCCAGCAGCACCGGGTCCTACGAGCAGTACTTC | CASSTGSYEQYF
TRBD1 | TRBJ1-2 | NA | TRBV27 | TGTGCCAGCAGTTCCTCCGGACAGGGCAGGTTCTATGGCTACACCTTC | CASSSSGQGRFYGYTF
NA | TRBJ2-3 | NA | TRBV5-1 | TGCGCCAGCAGCTCCATTAGCGCCACAGATACGCAGTATTTT | CASSSISATDTQYF
NA | TRBJ1-5 | NA | TRBV11-2 | TGTGCCAGCAGCTTAGCCGCAGGCAGCAATCAGCCCCAGCATTTT | CASSLAAGSNQPQHF
TRBD1 | TRBJ2-7 | few | TRBV27 | TGTGCCAGCAGTGCTCTCCGGACAGGGAACAACGAGCAGTACTTC | CASSALRTGNNEQYF
TRBD2 | TRBJ2-7 | few | TRBV9 | TGTGCCAGCAGCCCCAGCCCAACTAGCGTTACCCTATACGAGCAGTACTTC | CASSPSPTSVTLYEQYF
NA | TRBJ2-5 | NA | TRBV4-1 | TGCGCCAGCAGCCTCGGACAGACCCGCGAGACCCAGTACTTC | CASSLGQTRETQYF
TRBD1 | TRBJ2-1 | NA | TRBV12-5 | TGTGCTAGTGGTTTGTTCCGGGACAGGGGTATTAAGTACTCCTACAATGAGCAGTTCTTC | CASGLFRDRGIKYSYNEQFF
TRBD1 | TRBJ2-7 | NA | TRBV4-1 | TGCGCCAGCAGCCAAGAATTGAGGACAGGCCCCTACGAGCAGTACTTC | CASSQELRTGPYEQYF
TRBD1 | TRBJ1-6 | NA | TRBV27 | TGTGCCAGCAGTTTAGAGGACAGGGGGCGTTCACCCCTCCACTTT | CASSLEDRGRSPLHF
TRBD2 | TRBJ2-3 | NA | TRBV18 | TGTGCCAGCTCACCTCTCCTACTTTCGCGGGCGGGAGGGCCTGATACGCAGTATTTT | CASSPLLLSRAGGPDTQYF
NA | TRBJ2-7 | NA | TRBV11-2 | TGTGCCAGCAGCTTAGGGGCCAGCTCCTACGAGCAGTACTTC | CASSLGASSYEQYF
TRBD2 | TRBJ2-2 | NA | TRBV14 | TGTGCCAGCAGCCAAGATGTCGGACTAGCCGGGCGTACCGGGGAGCTGTTTTTT | CASSQDVGLAGRTGELFF
TRBD1 | TRBJ1-1 | NA | TRBV5-6 | TGTGCCAGCAGCTCGGGACAGGGGAACACTGAAGCTTTCTTT | CASSSGQGNTEAFF
TRBD1 | TRBJ1-2 | NA | TRBV28 | TGTGCCAGCGAGGTCCCCAGGGGGCGCGGCTATGGCTACACCTTC | CASEVPRGRGYGYTF
TRBD1 | TRBJ1-5 | NA | TRBV6-6 | TGTGCCAGCACTCTAGGGACAGGGGGAGGACAGCCCCAGCATTTT | CASTLGTGGGQPQHF
TRBD1 | TRBJ1-3 | NA | TRBV7-3 | TGTGCCAGCAGTTCCGGACAGGAAGGAAACACCATATATTTT | CASSSGQEGNTIYF
TRBD1 | TRBJ1-4 | NA | TRBV4-1 | TGCGCCAGCAGCCAAGGGCCGGGACAGGGGGCAGCAACTAATGAAAAACTGTTTTTT | CASSQGPGQGAATNEKLFF
NA | TRBJ2-1 | NA | TRBV10-3 | TGTGCCATCAGTGCAGAGGTTACGAGCAATGAGCAGTTCTTC | CAISAEVTSNEQFF
NA | TRBJ1-3 | NA | TRBV19 | TGTGCCAGTAGTGTTCGACAGGCCCCGAGCTCTGGAAACACCATATATTTT | CASSVRQAPSSGNTIYF
TRBD1 | TRBJ1-1 | few | TRBV6-1 | TGTGCCAGCAGGCGGGGACAGGAGAACACTGAAGCTTTCTTT | CASRRGQENTEAFF
TRBD1 | TRBJ2-5 | NA | TRBV27 | TGTGCCAGCAGTTCAAGCCCCAGGGGGCTAGCCCAAGAGACCCAGTACTTC | CASSSSPRGLAQETQYF
NA | TRBJ2-7 | NA | TRBV14 | TGTGCCAGCAGCAACAGGGTGCGGACCTACGAGCAGTACTTC | CASSNRVRTYEQYF
TRBD2 | TRBJ2-7 | NA | TRBV7-6 | TGTGCCAGCAGCCCCCCCCGGGGCGGGGGTGATCCCTACGAGCAGTACTTC | CASSPPRGGGDPYEQYF
NA | TRBJ1-5 | few | TRBV15 | TGTGCCACCAGCCCTAAGGGGGACGGTAGCGACAATCAGCCCCAGCATTTT | CATSPKGDGSDNQPQHF